This record looks at one T cell receptor beta chain sequence and its context. These data are taken from a study of monozygotic twins with inflammatory bowel disease. The CDR3 length is 12 residues. CDR1 SQVTM and CDR2 ANQGSEA come from the germline V gene. Reprocessing the 5' RACE reads, TCRdb reports a single entry for every CDR3 protein and omits DNA. There are about 160,000 distinct CDR3 sequences in the sample, with roughly 2.3% held by the top ten. The V gene is TRBV29-1, the J gene TRBJ2-4; TCRdb returns TRBD1, unconfirmable since there is no DNA. The origin of this receptor is a human donor with ulcerative colitis or Crohn's disease, or a healthy co-twin of an affected twin (not recorded which). The sample taken for sequencing was blood. The CDR3 loop is CSGTWGADIQYF.